These 15 T cell receptor beta chains were sequenced from one sample in a study of cytomegalovirus exposure and HLA in healthy donors. This PCR relied on a set of 60 Vbeta primers and 13 Jbeta primers. The assay was immunoSEQ multiplex PCR, and TCRdb's table has in-frame clones only and misses some. This sample's table has tens of thousands of clones. Sequencing input: PBMCs. These TCRs come from a woman aged 40 to 49 in good health and CMV-seronegative.

The rearrangement joins TRBV19 to TRBJ1-1; weak D call: TRBD1 (5 bases). V gave up 4 bases and J gave up 5 bases, with 20 bases separating them. From germline, CDR1 is LNHDA and CDR2 SQIVND (reference sequence). This CDR3 region has 16 residues. This chain's CDR3 is CASSNPGGRAVTEAFF. DNA of the CDR3: TGTGCCAGTAGTAATCCCGGGGGAAGGGCGGTGACTGAAGCTTTCTTT.

The CDR3 nucleotides read TGCGCCAGCAGCGCCCCAAGCCGCTCCGACACCGGGGAGCTGTTTTTT. It is translated as CASSAPSRSDTGELFF. The genes are TRBV5-1 and TRBJ2-2; D is unclear. V was clipped by 4 bases and J by 3 bases, with 16 bases between them. This CDR3 comprises 16 residues. CDR1 and CDR2 from the germline V gene are SGHRS and YFSETQ.

The chain links TRBV9 to TRBJ2-3, with D maybe TRBD1 (5 bases). CDR3 length equals 15 residues. V was pared by 4 bases and J by 1 base, with 13 bases between. Looked up from germline, CDR1 is SGDLS and CDR2 is YYNGEE. CDR3 coding DNA: TGTGCCAGCAGCCCATCGCCCAGGGGCACAGATACGCAGTATTTT. It yields the protein CASSPSPRGTDTQYF.

The chain links TRBV18 to TRBJ2-6, with 7 bases lining up with TRBD1. Trimming took 2 bases from V and 3 from J; bases not matched to a gene: 7. CDR1 is KGHSH, CDR2 LQKENI, per germline. The CDR3 covers 17 residues. The CDR3 reads CASSPTGVGVGANVLTF. The CDR3 DNA sequence: TGTGCCAGCTCACCAACAGGGGTCGGGGTTGGGGCCAACGTCCTGACTTTC.

The chain is built from TRBV6-5 and TRBJ2-1; tentative D call: TRBD1 (7 bases). Germline loops: CDR1 MNHEY, CDR2 SVGAGI. CDR3 length equals 15 residues. Trimming left V 11 bases short and J 4 bases short, with 21 bases between. The CDR3 nucleotides are TGTGCCGTTCGGTTGGGGGGACAGTCTTACAATGAGCAGTTCTTC. It specifies CAVRLGGQSYNEQFF.

This chain joins TRBV5-1 and TRBJ2-7, with D unclear. The CDR3 has 14 residues. V lost 3 bases, J lost 5 bases, and 15 bases lay in between. Per germline, CDR1 SGHRS and CDR2 YFSETQ. Here the CDR3 reads CASSSARGPHEQYF. For the CDR3, the DNA is TGCGCCAGCAGCTCGGCCCGAGGCCCCCACGAGCAGTACTTC.

A remark on this clone: One end of the junction does not line up with germline, which may come from a read error. V gene TRBV5-1 combines with J gene TRBJ2-1, with D possibly matching TRBD2 (6 bases). The germline CDR1 and CDR2 sequences are SGHRS and YFSETQ. The CDR3 extends over 15 amino acids. CDR3 sequence reads: CASGLGALARNEQFF. The CDR3 region has the DNA TGCGCCAGCGGCTTAGGAGCTCTAGCGCGGAATGAGCAGTTCTTC. The whole variable domain, remainder taken from reference TRBV5-1 and TRBJ2-1, is KAGVTQTPRYLIKTRGQQVTLSCSPISGHRSVSWYQQTPGQGLQFLFEYFSETQRNKGNFPGRFSGRQFSNSRSEMNVSTLELGDSALYLCASGLGALARNEQFFGPGTRLTVL.

The chain joins TRBV7-9 to TRBJ1-2; unclear D gene. V dropped 5 bases and J dropped 8 bases, with 18 bases sitting between them. This CDR3 is built from 14 residues. CDR1 is SEHNR, CDR2 FQNEAQ, per germline (reference sequence). The CDR3 sequence: CASSPEHGPWGYTF. CDR3 in DNA: TGTGCCAGCAGCCCAGAACATGGGCCTTGGGGCTACACCTTC.

In nucleotides, the CDR3 is TGTGCCACCACCCCCAGCGACTCCTACGAGCAGTACTTC. It translates to CATTPSDSYEQYF. The rearrangement links TRBV2 to TRBJ2-7; D is ambiguous. Trimming took off 10 bases at V and 0 bases at J, with 13 bases between the two ends. CDR1 SNHLY and CDR2 FYNNEI come from the germline V gene. This CDR3 spans 13 amino acids.

This rearrangement joins TRBV18 to TRBJ2-7, with 9 bases lining up with TRBD2. The germline gives CDR1 KGHSH, CDR2 LQKENI. With 3 bases clipped from V and 5 bases from J, the junction kept 11 bases outside the gene matches. This CDR3 comprises 16 residues. The DNA for the CDR3 is TGTGCCAGCTCACCGACTAGCGGCTTCCTCGGGGACGAGCAGTACTTC. Translation gives CASSPTSGFLGDEQYF.

V gene TRBV7-2 combines with J gene TRBJ1-5, with D perhaps TRBD1 (6 bases). Trimming shortened V by 5 bases and J by 0 bases, and 14 bases separated the two germline ends. The CDR3 is made up of 16 amino acids. Germline CDR1 is SGHTA and CDR2 is FQGNSA. The CDR3 reads CASSQRDTTSNQPQHF. The CDR3 nucleotides are TGTGCCAGCAGCCAAAGGGACACTACTAGCAATCAGCCCCAGCATTTT. The full variable domain, in which reference TRBV7-2 and TRBJ1-5 provide the parts outside the CDR3, is GAGVSQSPSNKVTEKGKDVELRCDPISGHTALYWYRQSLGQGLEFLIYFQGNSAPDKSGLPSDRFSAERTGGSVSTLTIQRTQQEDSAVYLCASSQRDTTSNQPQHFGDGTRLSIL.

The rearrangement joins TRBV6-5 to TRBJ2-1; 7 nucleotides agree with TRBD2. Looked up from germline, CDR1 is MNHEY and CDR2 is SVGAGI. The CDR3 runs to 12 residues. The ends lost 6 bases at V and 7 bases at J; junction bases unmatched: 3. This chain's CDR3 is CASRNGGNEQFF. The CDR3 nucleotides read TGTGCCAGCAGGAACGGGGGGAATGAGCAGTTCTTC.

The gene calls are TRBV19 and TRBJ2-7, with D possibly matching TRBD2 (6 bases). CDR1 is LNHDA, CDR2 SQIVND, per germline (reference sequence). The CDR3 contains 14 residues. V lost 5 bases and J lost 3, with 14 bases in between. CDR3 sequence: CASSAFGTVYEQYF. CDR3 nucleotides: TGTGCCAGTAGTGCCTTTGGGACTGTCTACGAGCAGTACTTC.

The chain recombines TRBV5-6 with TRBJ2-7; 11 positions match TRBD2. The CDR3 runs to 16 residues. Germline-derived CDR1 and CDR2 are SGHDT and YYEEEE. Germline trimming cut 4 bases from V and 3 bases from J; bases unmatched to any gene: 9. The CDR3 DNA reads as TGTGCCAGCAGCCAGTCGACTAGCGGGAAATACTACGAGCAGTACTTC. It translates to CASSQSTSGKYYEQYF.

The chain employs TRBV29-1 and TRBJ2-1; the D gene is possibly TRBD2 (6 bases). Trimming removed 4 bases at V and 4 bases at J, with 14 bases between. This CDR3 has 14 amino acids. Germline lookup yields CDR1 SQVTM and CDR2 ANQGSEA. For the CDR3, the DNA is TGCAGCGTTGGACCGGGACTGGGATACAATGAGCAGTTCTTC. This codes for CSVGPGLGYNEQFF.